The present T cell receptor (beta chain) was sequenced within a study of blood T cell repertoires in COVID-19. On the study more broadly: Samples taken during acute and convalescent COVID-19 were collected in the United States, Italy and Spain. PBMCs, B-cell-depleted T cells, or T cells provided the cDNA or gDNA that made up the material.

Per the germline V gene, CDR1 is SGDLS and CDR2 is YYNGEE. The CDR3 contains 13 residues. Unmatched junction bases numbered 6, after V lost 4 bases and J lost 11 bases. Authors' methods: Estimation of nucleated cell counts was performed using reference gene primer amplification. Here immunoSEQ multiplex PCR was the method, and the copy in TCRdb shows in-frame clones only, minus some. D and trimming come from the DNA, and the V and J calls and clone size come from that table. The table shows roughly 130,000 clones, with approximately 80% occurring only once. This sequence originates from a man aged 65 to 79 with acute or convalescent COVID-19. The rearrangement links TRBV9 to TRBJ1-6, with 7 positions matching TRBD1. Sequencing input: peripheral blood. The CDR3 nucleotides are TGTGCCAGCAGCCAGGGACAGTCCCCACCCCTCCACTTT. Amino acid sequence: CASSQGQSPPLHF.